This T cell receptor (beta chain) was sequenced for a study of T cell responses to AZD1222 COVID-19 vaccine. Points from the study as a whole: The study identified only a handful of AZD1222 recipients as seropositive at baseline.

This CDR3 has 13 amino acids. Clones were read by immunoSEQ multiplex PCR, and TCRdb kept only the in-frame ones, dropping some. This table has about 170,000 clones, about nine tenths appearing once. Concerning this clone itself: Its antigen remains unknown.

The input for sequencing was peripheral blood, taken on day 0 of AZD1222 vaccination. This clonotype originated in an adult in good health. The V gene is TRBV21-1, the J gene TRBJ1-1. TRBV21-1 is given as a pseudogene. The CDR3 here is CASSKGGGGEAFF. The CDR3 DNA reads as TGTGCCAGCAGCAAAGGAGGAGGTGGTGAAGCTTTCTTT.